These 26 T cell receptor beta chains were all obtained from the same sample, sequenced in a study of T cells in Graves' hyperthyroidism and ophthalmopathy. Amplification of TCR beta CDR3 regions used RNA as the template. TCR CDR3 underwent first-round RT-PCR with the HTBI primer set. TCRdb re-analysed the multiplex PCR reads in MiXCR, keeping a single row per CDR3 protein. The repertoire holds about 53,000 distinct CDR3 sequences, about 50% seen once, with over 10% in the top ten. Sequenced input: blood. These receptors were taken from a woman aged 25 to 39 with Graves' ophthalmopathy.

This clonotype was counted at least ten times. Written as DNA, the CDR3 is TGTGCCAGCAGCTTAGTAGGGACTAGCGGGAGCACAGATACGCAGTATTTT. Its protein product is CASSLVGTSGSTDTQYF. V usage is TRBV7-2 and J usage is TRBJ2-3; 12 nucleotides line up with TRBD2. This CDR3 comprises 17 residues. Germline assignment: CDR1 SGHTA and CDR2 FQGNSA. J gave up 0 bases and V 1 base, and 2 bases lay outside the gene matches.

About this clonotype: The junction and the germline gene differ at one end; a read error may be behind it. CDR3 nucleotides: TGTGCCAGCAGCGTAGCGGCCAGGGAGGCCGGGGAGCTGTACTTC. Its translation is CASSVAAREAGELYF. The J gene is TRBJ2-7, the V gene TRBV9, with D perhaps TRBD2 (6 bases). Germline loops: CDR1 SGDLS, CDR2 YYNGEE. The CDR3 runs 15 residues.

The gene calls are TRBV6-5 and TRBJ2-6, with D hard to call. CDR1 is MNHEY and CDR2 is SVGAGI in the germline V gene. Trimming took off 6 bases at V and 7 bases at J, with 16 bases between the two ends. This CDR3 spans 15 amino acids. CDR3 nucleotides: TGTGCCAGCAGGTTCGGCAGTGGTGGAGCCAACGTCCTGACTTTC. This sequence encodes CASRFGSGGANVLTF.

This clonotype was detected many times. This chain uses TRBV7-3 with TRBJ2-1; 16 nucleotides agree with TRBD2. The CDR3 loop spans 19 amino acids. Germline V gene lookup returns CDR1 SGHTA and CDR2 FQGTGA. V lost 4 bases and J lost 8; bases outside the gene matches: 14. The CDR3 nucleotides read TGTGCCAGCAGCTCCCTATCTGGGACTAGCGGGGGGGGCGAAGATGAGCAGTTCTTC. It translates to CASSSLSGTSGGGEDEQFF.

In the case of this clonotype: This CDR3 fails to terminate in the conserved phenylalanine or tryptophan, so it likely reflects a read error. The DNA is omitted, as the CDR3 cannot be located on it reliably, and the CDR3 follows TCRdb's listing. The CDR3: CAISSMDR. This rearrangement joins TRBV10-3 to TRBJ2-7; the DNA was not used to check the table's D call, TRBD1. A total of 8 residues make up the CDR3, ends included. CDR1 and CDR2 (germline): ENHRY, SYGVKD.

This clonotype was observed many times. The CDR3 is CSVEIQKQETQYF. The DNA of the CDR3 is TGCAGCGTTGAGATCCAGAAACAAGAGACCCAGTACTTC. V gene TRBV29-1 combines with J gene TRBJ2-5; D uncertain. The V end was cut by 3 bases, the J end by 2 bases, with 10 bases between. This CDR3 spans 13 amino acids. From germline, CDR1 is SQVTM and CDR2 ANQGSEA.

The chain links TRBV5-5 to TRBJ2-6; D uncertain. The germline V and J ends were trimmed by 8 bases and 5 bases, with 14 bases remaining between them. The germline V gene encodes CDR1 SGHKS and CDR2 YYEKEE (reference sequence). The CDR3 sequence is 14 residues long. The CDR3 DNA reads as TGTGCCAGTAGCCAAGGAGCCTGGGCCAACGTCCTGACTTTC. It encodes CASSQGAWANVLTF.

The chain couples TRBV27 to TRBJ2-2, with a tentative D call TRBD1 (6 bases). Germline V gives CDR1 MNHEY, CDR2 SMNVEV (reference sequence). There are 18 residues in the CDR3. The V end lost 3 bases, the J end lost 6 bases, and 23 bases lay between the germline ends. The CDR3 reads CASSFGRGSFTGAGELFF. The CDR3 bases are TGTGCCAGCAGTTTTGGCAGGGGCAGCTTTACTGGGGCCGGGGAGCTGTTTTTT.

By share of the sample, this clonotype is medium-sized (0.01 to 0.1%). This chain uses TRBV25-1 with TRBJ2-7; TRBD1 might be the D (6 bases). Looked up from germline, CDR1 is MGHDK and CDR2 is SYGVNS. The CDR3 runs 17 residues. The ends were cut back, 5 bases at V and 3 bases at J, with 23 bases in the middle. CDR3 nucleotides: TGTGCCAGCAGTCCTAGAATGTCGCAGGGGACCGACTACGAGCAGTACTTC. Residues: CASSPRMSQGTDYEQYF.

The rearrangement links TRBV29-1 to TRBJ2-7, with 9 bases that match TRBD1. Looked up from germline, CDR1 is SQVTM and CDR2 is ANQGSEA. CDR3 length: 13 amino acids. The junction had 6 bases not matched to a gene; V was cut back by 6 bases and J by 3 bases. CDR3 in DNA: TGCAGCGTCCGGGACAGGGCGGTCTACGAGCAGTACTTC. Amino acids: CSVRDRAVYEQYF.

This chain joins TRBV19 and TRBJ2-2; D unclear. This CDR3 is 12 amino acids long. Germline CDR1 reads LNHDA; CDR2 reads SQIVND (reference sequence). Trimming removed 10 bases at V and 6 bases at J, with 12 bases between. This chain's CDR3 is CAIEAVSGELFF. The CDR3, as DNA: TGTGCCATCGAGGCGGTTTCCGGGGAGCTGTTTTTT.

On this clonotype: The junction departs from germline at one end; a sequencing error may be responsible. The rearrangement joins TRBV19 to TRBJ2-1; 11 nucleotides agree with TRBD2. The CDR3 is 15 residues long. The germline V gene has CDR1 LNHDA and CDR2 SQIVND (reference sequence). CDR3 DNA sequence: TGTGCCGGTAGACGTAGCGGGAGGGCCTACAATGAGCAGTTCTTC. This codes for CAGRRSGRAYNEQFF. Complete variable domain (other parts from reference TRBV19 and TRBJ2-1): DGGITQSPKYLFRKEGQNVTLSCEQNLNHDAMYWYRQDPGQGLRLIYYSQIVNDFQKGDIAEGYSVSREKKESFPLTVTSAQKNPTAFYLCAGRRSGRAYNEQFFGPGTRLTVL.

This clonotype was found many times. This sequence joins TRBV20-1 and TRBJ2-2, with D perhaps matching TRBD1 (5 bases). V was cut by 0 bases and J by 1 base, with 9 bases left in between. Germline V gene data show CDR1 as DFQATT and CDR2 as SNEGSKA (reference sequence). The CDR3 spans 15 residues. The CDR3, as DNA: TGCAGTGCTAGAGATTTTAGGGGGAACACCGGGGAGCTGTTTTTT. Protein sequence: CSARDFRGNTGELFF.

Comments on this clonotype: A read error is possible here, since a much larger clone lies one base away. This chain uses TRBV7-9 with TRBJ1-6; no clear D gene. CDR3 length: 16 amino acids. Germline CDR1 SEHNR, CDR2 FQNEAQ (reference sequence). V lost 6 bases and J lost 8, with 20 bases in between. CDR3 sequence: CASRAEVVRFDSPLHF. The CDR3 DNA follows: TGTGCCAGCAGAGCAGAGGTCGTCAGGTTTGATTCACCCCTCCACTTT.

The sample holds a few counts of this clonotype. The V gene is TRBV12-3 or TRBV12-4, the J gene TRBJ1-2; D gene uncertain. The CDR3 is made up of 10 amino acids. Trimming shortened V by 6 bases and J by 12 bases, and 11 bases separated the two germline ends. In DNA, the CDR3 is TGTGCCAGCAGATCGGAAGGAAACACCTTC. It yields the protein CASRSEGNTF.

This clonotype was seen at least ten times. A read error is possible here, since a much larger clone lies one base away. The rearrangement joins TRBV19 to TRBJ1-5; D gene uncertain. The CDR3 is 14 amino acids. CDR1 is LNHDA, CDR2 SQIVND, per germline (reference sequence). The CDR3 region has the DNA TGTGCCAGTAGTCCTGAATATAGCAGTCAGCCCCAGCATTTT. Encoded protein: CASSPEYSSQPQHF.

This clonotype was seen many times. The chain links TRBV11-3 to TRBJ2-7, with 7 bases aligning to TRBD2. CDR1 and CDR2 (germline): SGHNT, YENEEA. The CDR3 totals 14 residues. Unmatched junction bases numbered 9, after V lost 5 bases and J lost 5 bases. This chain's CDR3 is CASSRGEGLNEQYF. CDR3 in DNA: TGTGCCAGCAGCCGGGGGGAGGGATTGAACGAGCAGTACTTC.

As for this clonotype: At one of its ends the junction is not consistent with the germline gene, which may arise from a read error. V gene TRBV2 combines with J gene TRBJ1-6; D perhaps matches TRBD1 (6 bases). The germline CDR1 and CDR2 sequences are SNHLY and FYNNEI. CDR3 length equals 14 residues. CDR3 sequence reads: CASNAGQHNSPLHF. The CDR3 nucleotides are TGTGCCAGCAATGCCGGACAGCATAATTCGCCCCTCCACTTT.

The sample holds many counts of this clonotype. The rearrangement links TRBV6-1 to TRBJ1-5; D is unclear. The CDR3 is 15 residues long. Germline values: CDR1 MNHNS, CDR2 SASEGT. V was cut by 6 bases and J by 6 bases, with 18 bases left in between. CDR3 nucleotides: TGTGCCAGCAGCCCAAACCCAGGCCCAGGTCAGCCCCAGCATTTT. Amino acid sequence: CASSPNPGPGQPQHF.

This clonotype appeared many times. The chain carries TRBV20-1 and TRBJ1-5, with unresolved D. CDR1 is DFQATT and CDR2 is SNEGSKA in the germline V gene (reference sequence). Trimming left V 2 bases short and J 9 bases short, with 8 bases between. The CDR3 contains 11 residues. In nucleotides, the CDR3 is TGCAGTGCTAGACGGGGTGGGCCCCAGCATTTT. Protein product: CSARRGGPQHF.

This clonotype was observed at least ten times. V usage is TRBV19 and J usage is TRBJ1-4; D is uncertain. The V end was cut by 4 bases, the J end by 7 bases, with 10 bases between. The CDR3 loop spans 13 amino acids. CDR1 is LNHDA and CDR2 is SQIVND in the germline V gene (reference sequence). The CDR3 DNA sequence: TGTGCCAGTAGTAACGGACTTGGTGAAAAACTGTTTTTT. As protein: CASSNGLGEKLFF.

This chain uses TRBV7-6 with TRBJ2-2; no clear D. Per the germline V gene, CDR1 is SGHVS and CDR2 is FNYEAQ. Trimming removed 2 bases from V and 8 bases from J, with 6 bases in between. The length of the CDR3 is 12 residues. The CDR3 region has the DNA TGTGCCAGCAGCTTAATGCAAGGGGAGCTGTTTTTT. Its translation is CASSLMQGELFF.

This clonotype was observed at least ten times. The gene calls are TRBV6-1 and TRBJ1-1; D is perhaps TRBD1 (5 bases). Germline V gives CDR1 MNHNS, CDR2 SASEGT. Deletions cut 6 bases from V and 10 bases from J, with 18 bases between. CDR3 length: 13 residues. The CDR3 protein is CASSPSPGPVAFF. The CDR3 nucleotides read TGTGCCAGCAGCCCTTCCCCGGGGCCGGTAGCTTTCTTT.

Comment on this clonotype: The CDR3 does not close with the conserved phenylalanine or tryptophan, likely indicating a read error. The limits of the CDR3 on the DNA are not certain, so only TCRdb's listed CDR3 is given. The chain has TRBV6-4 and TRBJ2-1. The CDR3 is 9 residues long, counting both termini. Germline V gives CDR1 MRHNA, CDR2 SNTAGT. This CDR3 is CASSDSVAS.

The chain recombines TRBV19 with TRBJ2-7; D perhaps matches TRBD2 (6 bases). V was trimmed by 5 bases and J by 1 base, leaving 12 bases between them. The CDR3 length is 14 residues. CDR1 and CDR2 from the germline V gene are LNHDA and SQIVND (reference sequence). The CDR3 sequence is CASSPGLGSYEQYF. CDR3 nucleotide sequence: TGTGCCAGTAGTCCGGGACTGGGGTCCTACGAGCAGTACTTC.

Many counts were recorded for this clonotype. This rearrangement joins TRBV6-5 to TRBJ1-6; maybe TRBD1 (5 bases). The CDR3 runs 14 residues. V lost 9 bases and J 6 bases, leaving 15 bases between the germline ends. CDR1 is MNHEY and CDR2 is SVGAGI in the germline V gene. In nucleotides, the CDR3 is TGTGCCAGTCGTTGGGACTATCGTAATTCACCCCTCCACTTT. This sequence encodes CASRWDYRNSPLHF.